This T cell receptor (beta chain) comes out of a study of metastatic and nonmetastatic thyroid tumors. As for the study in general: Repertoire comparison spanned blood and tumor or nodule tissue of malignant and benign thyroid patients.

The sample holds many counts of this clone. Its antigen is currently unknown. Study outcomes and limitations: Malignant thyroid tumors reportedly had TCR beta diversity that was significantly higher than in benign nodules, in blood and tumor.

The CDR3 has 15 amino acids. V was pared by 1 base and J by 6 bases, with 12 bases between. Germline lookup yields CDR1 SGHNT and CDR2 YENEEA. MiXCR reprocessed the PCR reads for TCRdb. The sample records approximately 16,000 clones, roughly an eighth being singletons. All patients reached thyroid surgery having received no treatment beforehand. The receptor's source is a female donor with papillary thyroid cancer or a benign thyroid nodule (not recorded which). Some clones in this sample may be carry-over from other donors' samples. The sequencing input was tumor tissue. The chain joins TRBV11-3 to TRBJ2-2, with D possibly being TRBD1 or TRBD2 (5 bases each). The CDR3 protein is CASSLGGAEAGELFF. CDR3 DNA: TGTGCCAGCAGCTTAGGAGGGGCGGAGGCCGGGGAGCTGTTTTTT.